Listed below are T cell receptor beta chains from one sample, sequenced in a study of blood T cell repertoires in COVID-19. This table comes from immunoSEQ multiplex PCR, and its TCRdb copy is limited to in-frame clones, with some not included. The table shows fewer than 65,000 clones, with roughly 87% occurring only once. The sequenced material came from peripheral blood. The source of these receptors is a man between 60 and 70 years old with acute or convalescent COVID-19. Both conserved end residues are part of each CDR3. The D gene is left open where the match is weak. Only part of the rows carry a size: once, few, many, or a class if the clone is expanded.

>few|TRBD1|13|TRBV5-1|TRBJ1-2
TGCGCCAGCAATGAACAGGGGGACTATGGCTACACCTTC
CASNEQGDYGYTF
>.|.|15|TRBV6-5|TRBJ2-2
TGTGCCAGCAGTTACCCGGGAAGCAGTACCGGGGAGCTGTTTTTT
CASSYPGSSTGELFF
>once|TRBD1|14|TRBV5-1|TRBJ1-1
TGCGCCAGCAGCCCCAGACGACAGGGGGGAGAAGCTTTCTTT
CASSPRRQGGEAFF
>.|TRBD1|14|TRBV5-1|TRBJ2-7
TGCGCCAGCAGTACAGACAGGGCGATGCGGGAGCAGTACTTC
CASSTDRAMREQYF
>.|TRBD1|14|TRBV7-3|TRBJ2-1
TGTGCCAGCAGCCAAGGGACAGCCTACAATGAGCAGTTCTTC
CASSQGTAYNEQFF
>.|.|13|TRBV7-9|TRBJ1-1
TGTGCCAGCAGCTTGGCGAAGGAGTTTGAAGCTTTCTTT
CASSLAKEFEAFF
>.|TRBD1|15|TRBV30|TRBJ1-2
TGTGCCTGGAGTTTAACCGGGACAGGACCGAGGGGCTACACCTTC
CAWSLTGTGPRGYTF
>.|.|15|TRBV2|TRBJ1-3
TGTGCCAGCAGGGGGCTAAAAGGGCCTGGAAACACCATATATTTT
CASRGLKGPGNTIYF
>few|.|13|TRBV7-8|TRBJ1-6
TGTGCCAGCACCAACGTCGGAGATTCACCCCTCCACTTT
CASTNVGDSPLHF
>.|.|14|TRBV5-1|TRBJ1-1
TGCGCCAGCAGTTGGCTGGGGACTAACACTGAAGCTTTCTTT
CASSWLGTNTEAFF
>.|.|13|TRBV7-2|TRBJ2-2
TGTGCCAGCAGCGAGATCTTGTCCGGGGAGCTGTTTTTT
CASSEILSGELFF
>.|.|13|TRBV7-2|TRBJ1-5
TGTGCCAGCAGCTCCAAAGGGGGTCAGCCCCAGCATTTT
CASSSKGGQPQHF
>.|TRBD1|13|TRBV2|TRBJ1-2
TGTGCCAGCACCTTGACAGGGGGCTCTGGCTACACCTTC
CASTLTGGSGYTF
>.|.|11|TRBV2|TRBJ1-5
TGTGCCAGCAGTTCCCTCCGAGCCCAGCATTTT
CASSSLRAQHF
>.|TRBD1|14|TRBV5-5|TRBJ1-3
TGTGCCAGCAGCACGGGACAGGGTGGAAACACCATATATTTT
CASSTGQGGNTIYF
>.|TRBD2|15|TRBV7-8|TRBJ2-3
TGTGCCAGCAGCTTAGTGCGGGGGGGGGCAGATACGCAGTATTTT
CASSLVRGGADTQYF
>.|TRBD1|17|TRBV18|TRBJ1-3
TGTGCCAGCTCACGGAACACCCTAGGACAGGGACCAAACACCATATATTTT
CASSRNTLGQGPNTIYF